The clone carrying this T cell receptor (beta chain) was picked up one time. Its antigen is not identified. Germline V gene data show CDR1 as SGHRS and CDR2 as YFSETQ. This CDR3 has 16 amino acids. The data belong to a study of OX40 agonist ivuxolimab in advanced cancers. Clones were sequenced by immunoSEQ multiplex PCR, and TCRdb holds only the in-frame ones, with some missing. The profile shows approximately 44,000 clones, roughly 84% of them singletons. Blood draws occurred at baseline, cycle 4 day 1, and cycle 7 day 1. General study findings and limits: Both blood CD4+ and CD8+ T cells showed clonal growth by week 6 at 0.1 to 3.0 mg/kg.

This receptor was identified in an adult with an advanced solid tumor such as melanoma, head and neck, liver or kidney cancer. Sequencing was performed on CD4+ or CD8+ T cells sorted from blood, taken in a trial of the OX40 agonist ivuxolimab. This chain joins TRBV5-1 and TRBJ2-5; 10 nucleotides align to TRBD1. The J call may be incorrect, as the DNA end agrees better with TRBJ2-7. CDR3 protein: CASSGSGTGADHEQYF. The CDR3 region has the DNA TGCGCCAGCAGCGGCTCAGGGACAGGGGCTGACCACGAGCAGTACTTC.